This T cell receptor beta chain was sequenced during a study of blood T cell repertoires in COVID-19. About the study: Both acute and convalescent COVID-19 samples were obtained from the United States, Italy and Spain.

The V end lost 7 bases, the J end lost 2 bases, and 13 bases lay between the germline ends. This CDR3 region has 14 residues. The germline gives CDR1 SNHLY, CDR2 FYNNEI. Measured with immunoSEQ multiplex PCR; TCRdb has only the in-frame clones, and not every one. The sample lists about 98,000 clones, 60% to 80% seen once, with over 7.5% in the top ten. The sequence came from a man in his sixties with active or convalescent COVID-19. The V call is TRBV2, the J call TRBJ2-3; D might be TRBD2 (7 bases). Sequences were obtained from peripheral blood. CDR3 coding DNA: TGTGCCAGCAACGGAGGGGGGGCCACAGATACGCAGTATTTT. Translated, it gives CASNGGGATDTQYF.